The sequence of this T cell receptor (beta chain) was determined in a study of blood T cell repertoires in COVID-19. For the study at large: Specimens from acute and convalescent COVID-19 originated in the United States, Italy and Spain.

Germline assignment: CDR1 LGHDT and CDR2 YNNKEL (reference sequence). V lost 2 bases and J lost 4; bases outside the gene matches: 7. The CDR3 runs to 16 residues. TCRdb keeps only in-frame clones here, not all; method: immunoSEQ multiplex PCR. Of around 220,000 clones listed, 80% to 90% are singletons. The rearrangement uses TRBV3-1 (or the pseudogene TRBV3-2) and TRBJ1-4; 7 nucleotides line up with TRBD1. Sequencing was carried out using peripheral blood. The clonotype comes from an elderly woman with acute or convalescent COVID-19. The CDR3 is CASSQRQGYGNEKLFF. CDR3 nucleotides: TGTGCCAGCAGCCAACGACAGGGATATGGTAATGAAAAACTGTTTTTT.